These T cell receptor beta chains were read from a single sample in a study of post-analysis software for immune sequencing data. Each CDR3 protein gets one entry after TCRdb re-called the PCR reads with MiXCR. The table lists over 700,000 distinct CDR3 sequences, roughly 27% of them singletons. Sequenced sample: blood. Receptors originate from a girl aged 10 to 17 with multiple sclerosis. Both conserved end residues are part of each CDR3. A row's size may be missing; if present it is once, few, many or a size class.

cdr3_aa | v_call | clone_size | j_call
CASSQGASGSPRNEQFF | TRBV4-3 | NA | TRBJ2-1
CVSSPRDRQFF | TRBV7-2 | NA | TRBJ2-1
CASSEYAVEKETQYF | TRBV25-1 | NA | TRBJ2-5
CASSLAAHNEQFF | TRBV5-4 | NA | TRBJ2-1
CSARGGTAFLDEQFF | TRBV20-1 | NA | TRBJ2-1
CATSDSGTPDYNEQFF | TRBV24-1 | many | TRBJ2-1
CSAHEETSATSTDMQYF | TRBV20-1 | NA | TRBJ2-3
CSASPGRGINFSNQPQHF | TRBV20-1 | NA | TRBJ1-5
CASSHSTGAGHHEQFF | TRBV7-2 | NA | TRBJ2-1
CASRAGGDEKLFF | TRBV28 | NA | TRBJ1-4
CASSLYGVKSPYGQYF | TRBV5-5 | NA | TRBJ2-4